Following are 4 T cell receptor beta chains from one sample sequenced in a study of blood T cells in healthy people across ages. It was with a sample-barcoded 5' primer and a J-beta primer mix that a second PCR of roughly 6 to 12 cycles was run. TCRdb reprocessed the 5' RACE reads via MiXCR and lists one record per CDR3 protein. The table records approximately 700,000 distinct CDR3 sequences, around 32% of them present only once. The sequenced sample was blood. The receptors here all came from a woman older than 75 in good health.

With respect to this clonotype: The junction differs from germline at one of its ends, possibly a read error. The CDR3 nucleotides read TGCAGTGCTGGAGAGGTCAATAAAAACATTCAGTACTTC. Translated, it gives CSAGEVNKNIQYF. The rearrangement links TRBV20-1 to TRBJ2-4; no reliable D call. The CDR3 is 13 amino acids. Germline CDR1 is DFQATT and CDR2 is SNEGSKA (reference sequence).

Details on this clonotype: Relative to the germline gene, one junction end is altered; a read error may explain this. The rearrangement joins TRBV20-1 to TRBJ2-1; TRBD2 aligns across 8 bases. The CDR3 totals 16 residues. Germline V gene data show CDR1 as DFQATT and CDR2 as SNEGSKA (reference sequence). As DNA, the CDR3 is TGCAGCGCTAGGGCCGTACTAGCGGCGAACCAAGAGACCCAGTTCTTC. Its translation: CSARAVLAANQETQFF.

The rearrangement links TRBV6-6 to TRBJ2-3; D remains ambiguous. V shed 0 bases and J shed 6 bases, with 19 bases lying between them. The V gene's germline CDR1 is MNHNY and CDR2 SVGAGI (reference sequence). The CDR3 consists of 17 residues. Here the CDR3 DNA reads TGTGCCAGCAGTTACTCTTTATCGGCCCCCCCTGGGGATACGCAGTATTTT. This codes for CASSYSLSAPPGDTQYF.

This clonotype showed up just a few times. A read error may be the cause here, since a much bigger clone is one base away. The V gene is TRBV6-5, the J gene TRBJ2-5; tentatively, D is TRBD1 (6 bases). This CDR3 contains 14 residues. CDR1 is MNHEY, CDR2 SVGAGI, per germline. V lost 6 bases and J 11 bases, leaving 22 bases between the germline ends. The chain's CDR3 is CASSPPGAHNEQYF. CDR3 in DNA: TGTGCCAGCAGCCCCCCAGGGGCACACAATGAGCAGTACTTC.